The 15 T cell receptor beta chains given below trace back to one sample, sequenced in a study of PD-1 blockade in classical Hodgkin lymphoma. Clones were sequenced by immunoSEQ multiplex PCR, and TCRdb holds only the in-frame ones, with some missing. The sample has roughly 50,000 clones; roughly nine tenths are singletons. As to time point: cycle 4 day 1 (C4D1), after less than 7 weeks of nivolumab. There was relapse after autologous stem cell transplantation in every patient, and there was variation in brentuximab vedotin exposure. Specimen: peripheral blood mononuclear cells (PBMCs), collected before the fourth cycle of nivolumab. These receptors all come from a human donor with classical Hodgkin lymphoma.

The CDR3 DNA follows: TGTGCCAGCAGCTTAAACCTAGGCAATGAGCAGTTCTTC. Translation: CASSLNLGNEQFF. V is TRBV7-6 and J is TRBJ2-1; D gene unclear. CDR1 and CDR2 from the germline V gene are SGHVS and FNYEAQ. Trimming stripped 2 bases from V and 6 bases from J, with 8 bases between. The length of the CDR3 is 13 residues.

The J gene is TRBJ2-5, the V gene TRBV5-1; the D is unclear. Trimming stripped 4 bases from V and 2 bases from J, with 18 bases between. The germline V gene encodes CDR1 SGHRS and CDR2 YFSETQ. The CDR3 loop spans 16 amino acids. CDR3 residues: CASSVQAMGSQETQYF. CDR3 bases: TGCGCCAGCAGCGTGCAGGCGATGGGTTCTCAAGAGACCCAGTACTTC.

V gene TRBV7-2 combines with J gene TRBJ2-5; 10 bases match TRBD2. V trimming: 1 base; J trimming: 5 bases; junction bases outside the gene matches: 7. CDR3 length: 16 residues. CDR1 and CDR2 from the germline V gene are SGHTA and FQGNSA. CDR3 in DNA: TGTGCCAGCAGCTTAGGGAGGACTAGCGGAGGGGAGACCCAGTACTTC. It encodes CASSLGRTSGGETQYF. Using reference TRBV7-2 and TRBJ2-5 for the parts outside the CDR3, the full variable domain is GAGVSQSPSNKVTEKGKDVELRCDPISGHTALYWYRQSLGQGLEFLIYFQGNSAPDKSGLPSDRFSAERTGGSVSTLTIQRTQQEDSAVYLCASSLGRTSGGETQYFGPGTRLLVL.

This chain connects TRBV11-3 to TRBJ2-2, with 12 bases fitting TRBD2. There are 18 residues in the CDR3. CDR1 is SGHNT and CDR2 is YENEEA in the germline V gene. V shed 4 bases and J 0 bases; nucleotides not matched to a gene: 6. CDR3 amino acids: CASSSLTSGSANTGELFF. CDR3 nucleotide sequence: TGTGCCAGCAGCTCCCTGACTAGCGGGAGCGCGAACACCGGGGAGCTGTTTTTT.

The chain employs TRBV5-1 and TRBJ1-5; the D is unclear. V lost 4 bases to trimming and J lost 4 bases, with 9 bases between them. This CDR3 has 13 amino acids. The germline CDR1 and CDR2 sequences are SGHRS and YFSETQ. The CDR3 bases are TGCGCCAGCAGCCCTTCGCCTAATCAGCCCCAGCATTTT. Its protein product is CASSPSPNQPQHF. Full variable domain (remainder filled in from reference TRBV5-1 and TRBJ1-5): KAGVTQTPRYLIKTRGQQVTLSCSPISGHRSVSWYQQTPGQGLQFLFEYFSETQRNKGNFPGRFSGRQFSNSRSEMNVSTLELGDSALYLCASSPSPNQPQHFGDGTRLSIL.

The chain recombines TRBV28 with TRBJ1-1; unclear D gene. The germline V and J ends were trimmed by 6 bases and 0 bases, with 11 bases remaining between them. The germline gives CDR1 MDHEN, CDR2 SYDVKM. The length of the CDR3 is 14 residues. The chain's CDR3 is CASSIVRLNTEAFF. The CDR3 region has the DNA TGTGCCAGCAGCATCGTCCGGCTGAACACTGAAGCTTTCTTT. The full variable domain, rest sourced from reference TRBV28 and TRBJ1-1, is DVKVTQSSRYLVKRTGEKVFLECVQDMDHENMFWYRQDPGLGLRLIYFSYDVKMKEKGDIPEGYSVSREKKERFSLILESASTNQTSMYLCASSIVRLNTEAFFGQGTRLTVV.

The chain is built from TRBV5-4 and TRBJ1-4; D ambiguous. Trimming left V 5 bases short and J 3 bases short, with 11 bases between. The CDR3 extends over 14 amino acids. Germline CDR1 and CDR2: SGHNT and YYREEE (reference sequence). The CDR3 region is CASSYSGPNEKLFF. The CDR3 DNA is TGTGCCAGCAGTTACAGTGGCCCTAATGAAAAACTGTTTTTT.

DNA for the CDR3: TGTGCCAGCATACGGACGCACTACGAGCAGTACTTC. This gives the protein CASIRTHYEQYF. This chain links TRBV6-4 with TRBJ2-7; no firm D call. This CDR3 region has 12 residues. V dropped 7 bases and J dropped 3 bases, with 10 bases sitting between them. Germline CDR1 and CDR2: MRHNA and SNTAGT.

J is TRBJ2-3 and V is TRBV6-5; no reliable D call. V was cut by 4 bases and J by 2 bases, with 7 bases left in between. From germline, CDR1 is MNHEY and CDR2 SVGAGI. The CDR3 consists of 13 residues. The CDR3 region is CASSSVFTDTQYF. The CDR3 DNA sequence: TGTGCCAGCAGTTCGGTTTTCACAGATACGCAGTATTTT.

This clone has just a few counts. V and J are TRBV5-4 and TRBJ1-1; possibly TRBD1 for D (5 bases). The V end lost 3 bases, the J end lost 5 bases, and 11 bases lay between the germline ends. This CDR3 has 13 amino acids. In germline, CDR1 is SGHNT, CDR2 YYREEE (reference sequence). The CDR3 DNA reads as TGTGCCAGCAGCTCGGGGGGAAGGACTGAAGCTTTCTTT. This encodes CASSSGGRTEAFF.

V gene TRBV6-1 combines with J gene TRBJ1-5, with 9 bases that match TRBD1. Germline values: CDR1 MNHNS, CDR2 SASEGT. The CDR3 is 14 residues long. V was pared by 7 bases and J by 6 bases, with 7 bases of the junction left unmatched. The CDR3 sequence is CASKSGQGRQPQHF. CDR3 nucleotide sequence: TGTGCCAGCAAGTCAGGACAGGGGCGTCAGCCCCAGCATTTT.

V is TRBV5-1 and J is TRBJ2-5; 10 bases are shared with TRBD2. The CDR3 loop spans 15 amino acids. Trimming took 1 base from V and 8 from J; bases not matched to a gene: 8. CDR1 is SGHRS and CDR2 is YFSETQ in the germline V gene. The CDR3 sequence: CASSLSGGDKRTQYF. The CDR3 bases are TGCGCCAGCAGCTTGAGCGGGGGGGACAAGAGAACCCAGTACTTC.

CDR3 sequence: CASSIGTGVYEQYF. The CDR3 DNA follows: TGTGCCAGTAGTATAGGGACAGGGGTCTACGAGCAGTACTTC. The rearrangement uses TRBV19 and TRBJ2-7; 9 positions match TRBD1. The germline V gene has CDR1 LNHDA and CDR2 SQIVND (reference sequence). V was clipped by 1 base and J by 3 bases; unmatched bases: 1. The CDR3 consists of 14 residues.

The V call is TRBV19, the J call TRBJ2-5; the D call may be TRBD1 or TRBD2 (5 bases each). The V end lost 5 bases, the J end lost 1 base, and 14 bases lay between the germline ends. Germline values: CDR1 LNHDA, CDR2 SQIVND (reference sequence). The CDR3 runs to 15 residues. CDR3 sequence (DNA): TGTGCCAGTAGTGGGAGAGGACACCTCCAAGAGACCCAGTACTTC. This translates into CASSGRGHLQETQYF.

The chain recombines TRBV14 with TRBJ1-4, with 8 bases that match TRBD1. CDR1 is SGHDN and CDR2 is FVKESK in the germline V gene. The junction had 8 bases not matched to a gene; V was cut back by 0 bases and J by 8 bases. This CDR3 spans 16 amino acids. The CDR3 spells CASSQELQGVGEKLFF. The CDR3, as DNA: TGTGCCAGCAGCCAAGAACTACAGGGGGTTGGGGAAAAACTGTTTTTT. Based on the CDR3 plus reference TRBV14 and TRBJ1-4, the full variable domain is EAGVTQFPSHSVIEKGQTVTLRCDPISGHDNLYWYRRVMGKEIKFLLHFVKESKQDESGMPNNRFLAERTGGTYSTLKVQPAELEDSGVYFCASSQELQGVGEKLFFGSGTQLSVL.